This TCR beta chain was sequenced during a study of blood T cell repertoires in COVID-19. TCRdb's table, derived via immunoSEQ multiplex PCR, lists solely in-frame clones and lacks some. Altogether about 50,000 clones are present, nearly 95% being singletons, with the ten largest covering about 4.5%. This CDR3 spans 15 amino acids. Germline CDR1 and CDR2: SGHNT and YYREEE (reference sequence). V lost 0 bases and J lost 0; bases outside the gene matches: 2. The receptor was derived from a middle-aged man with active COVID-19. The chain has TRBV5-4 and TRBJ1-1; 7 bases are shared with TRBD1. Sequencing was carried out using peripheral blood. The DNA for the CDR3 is TGTGCCAGCAGCTTGGTGGGACAGCTGAACACTGAAGCTTTCTTT. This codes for CASSLVGQLNTEAFF.